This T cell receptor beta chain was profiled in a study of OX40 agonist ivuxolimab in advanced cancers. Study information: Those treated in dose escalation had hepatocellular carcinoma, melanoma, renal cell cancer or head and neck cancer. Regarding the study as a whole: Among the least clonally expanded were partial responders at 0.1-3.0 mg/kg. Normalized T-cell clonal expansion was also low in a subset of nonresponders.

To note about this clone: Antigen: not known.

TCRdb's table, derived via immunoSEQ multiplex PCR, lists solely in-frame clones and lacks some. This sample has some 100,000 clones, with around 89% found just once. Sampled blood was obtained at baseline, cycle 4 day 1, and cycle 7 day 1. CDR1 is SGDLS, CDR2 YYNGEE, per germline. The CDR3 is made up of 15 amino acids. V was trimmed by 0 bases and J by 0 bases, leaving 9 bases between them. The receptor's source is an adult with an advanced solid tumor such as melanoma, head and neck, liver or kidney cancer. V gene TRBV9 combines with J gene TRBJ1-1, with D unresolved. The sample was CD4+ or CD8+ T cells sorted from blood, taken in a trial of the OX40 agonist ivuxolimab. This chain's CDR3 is CASSVGVRMNTEAFF. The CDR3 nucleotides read TGTGCCAGCAGCGTAGGCGTACGCATGAACACTGAAGCTTTCTTT.